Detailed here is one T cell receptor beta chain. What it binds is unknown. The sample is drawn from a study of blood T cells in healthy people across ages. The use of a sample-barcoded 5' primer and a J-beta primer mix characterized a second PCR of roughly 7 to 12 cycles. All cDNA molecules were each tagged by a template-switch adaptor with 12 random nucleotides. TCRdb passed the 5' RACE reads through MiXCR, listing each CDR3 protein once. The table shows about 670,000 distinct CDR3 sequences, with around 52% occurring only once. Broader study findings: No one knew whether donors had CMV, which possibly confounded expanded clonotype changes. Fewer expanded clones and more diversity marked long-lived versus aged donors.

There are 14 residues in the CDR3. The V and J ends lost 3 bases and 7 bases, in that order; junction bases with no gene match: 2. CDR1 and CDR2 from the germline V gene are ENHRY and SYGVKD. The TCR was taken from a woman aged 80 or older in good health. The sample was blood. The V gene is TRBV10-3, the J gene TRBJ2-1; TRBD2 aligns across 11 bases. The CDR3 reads CAISELAGVNEQFF. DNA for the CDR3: TGTGCCATCAGTGAACTAGCGGGAGTTAATGAGCAGTTCTTC.